This entry features one T cell receptor beta chain sequence. Clones were sequenced by immunoSEQ multiplex PCR, and TCRdb holds only the in-frame ones, with some missing. The sample holds a few hundred thousand clones, 70% to 90% seen once. The CDR3 extends over 14 amino acids. Germline V gene data show CDR1 as GTSNPN and CDR2 as SVGIG (reference sequence). With V trimmed by 1 base and J by 3 bases, 1 base remained unmatched. This sample is part of a study of blood T cell repertoires in COVID-19. Across the whole study: Spain, Italy and the United States supplied samples that represented acute and convalescent COVID-19.

The material sequenced was peripheral blood. The sequence derives from a woman aged 50 to 65 who had recovered from COVID-19. V is TRBV30 and J is TRBJ1-4; 8 nucleotides agree with TRBD1. The chain's CDR3 is CAWSEGQANEKLFF. The CDR3 nucleotides read TGTGCCTGGAGTGAGGGACAGGCTAATGAAAAACTGTTTTTT.